The TCR beta chain under discussion was sequenced for a study of blood T cells in healthy people across ages. About the study: Capturing about one barcoded beta molecule per two T cells was achieved by template switching.

Together with a sample-barcoded 5' primer, a J-beta primer mix was included in a second PCR lasting roughly 6 to 12 cycles. Researchers report that a template-switch adaptor with 12 random nucleotides tagged each cDNA molecule. Each single sample gave us at least 2.5 million CDR3-containing paired-end reads. MiXCR, applied by TCRdb to the 5' RACE reads, yields one record per CDR3 protein. The data show roughly 2 million distinct CDR3 sequences, with around half seen just once and 2% to 2.5% held by the top ten. This clonotype has only a few counts. Each sample used at least 7 million PBMCs. Trimming removed 4 bases at V and 4 bases at J, with 12 bases between. The germline V gene has CDR1 SGHTA and CDR2 FQGNSA. This CDR3 contains 14 residues.

The chain uses TRBV7-2 and TRBJ2-3, with a possible D match to TRBD2 (6 bases). The sequencing input was blood. This receptor was taken from a woman aged 40 to 50 in good health. Here the CDR3 DNA reads TGTGCCAGCAGCTATGCACTAGCCGCAGATACGCAGTATTTT. It codes for CASSYALAADTQYF.